Below, 8 T cell receptor beta chains from the same sample are listed, as sequenced in a study of T cell repertoires in cytomegalovirus infection. One entry per CDR3 protein, called by TCRdb with MiXCR from the reads. The sample comprises about 700,000 distinct CDR3 sequences, 30% to 35% of which are singletons, and about 20% rests with the top ten. Their antigen targets remain unknown. Material: cultured PBMCs, obtained from culture after CMV antigen stimulation. The receptors derive from a human donor in good health (CMV status not recorded). Some clones in this sample may be carry-over from other donors' samples.

On this clonotype itself: At one end the junction does not follow the germline gene, possibly because of a read error. The chain has TRBV2 and TRBJ2-1; 8 bases are shared with TRBD2. The germline CDR1 and CDR2 sequences are SNHLY and FYNNEI. The CDR3 is made up of 13 amino acids. The DNA of the CDR3 is TGTGCCAGCAGTGAACGGGTCGGGGGGGTATTCATCTTC. It encodes CASSERVGGVFIF. The full variable domain, in which reference TRBV2 and TRBJ2-1 provide the parts outside the CDR3, is EPEVTQTPSHQVTQMGQEVILRCVPISNHLYFYWYRQILGQKVEFLVSFYNNEISEKSEIFDDQFSVERPDGSNFTLKIRSTKLEDSAMYFCASSERVGGVFIFGPGTRLTVL.

This rearrangement joins TRBV6-6 to TRBJ2-1, with 7 bases that match TRBD2. Germline V CDR1 and CDR2: MNHNY, SVGAGI (reference sequence). The trim removed 2 bases at V and 10 bases at J, leaving 11 bases unmatched. This CDR3 contains 15 residues. The CDR3 DNA sequence: TGTGCCAGCAGTTACGCCCCAGCGGGGTTTGACGAGCAGTTCTTC. This encodes CASSYAPAGFDEQFF.

The rearrangement uses TRBV5-5 and TRBJ2-3; the match to TRBD1 covers 7 bases. V trimming: 6 bases; J trimming: 5 bases; junction bases outside the gene matches: 15. The CDR3 consists of 16 residues. Germline CDR1 is SGHKS and CDR2 is YYEKEE (reference sequence). The CDR3 protein is CASTWGGKRGRDTQYF. CDR3 sequence (DNA): TGTGCCAGCACTTGGGGCGGAAAAAGGGGGCGAGATACGCAGTATTTT.

This clonotype came up a few times. The chain is built from TRBV7-2 and TRBJ2-7; 12 nucleotides line up with TRBD2. J was trimmed by 4 bases and V by 5 bases; bases with no gene match: 9. The CDR3 covers 16 residues. The germline CDR1 and CDR2 sequences are SGHTA and FQGNSA. The chain's CDR3 is CASSPNLAGGTYEQYF. The CDR3 nucleotides are TGTGCCAGCAGCCCCAACCTAGCGGGGGGGACTTACGAGCAGTACTTC.

A single count supports this clonotype. This rearrangement joins TRBV5-4 to TRBJ2-5; D may match TRBD1 or TRBD2 (6 bases each). Germline CDR1 SGHNT, CDR2 YYREEE (reference sequence). This CDR3 is built from 15 residues. Trimming pared 5 bases from V and 3 bases from J, leaving 17 bases between. The CDR3 protein is CASSARGGLEETQYF. The CDR3 nucleotides are TGTGCCAGCAGTGCGCGAGGGGGGCTTGAAGAGACCCAGTACTTC.

This clonotype was seen more than once but under ten times. V gene TRBV7-9 combines with J gene TRBJ1-1; 7 bases align to TRBD1. Trimming cost V 2 bases and J 4 bases; bases outside gene matches: 4. The CDR3 has 14 amino acids. In germline, CDR1 is SEHNR, CDR2 FQNEAQ (reference sequence). CDR3 region: CASSLQGEVTEAFF. The CDR3 DNA reads as TGTGCCAGCAGCTTACAGGGGGAAGTCACTGAAGCTTTCTTT.

The table lists this clonotype with a few counts. The chain combines TRBV12-3 or TRBV12-4 with TRBJ1-5, with TRBD1 identical over 7 bases. The J segment lost 5 bases and the V segment lost 6 bases, leaving 13 bases of the junction unmatched. The CDR3 length is 16 residues. CDR3 DNA: TGTGCCAGCAGCATGGGCGGGACAGTGGGGGATCAGCCCCAGCATTTT. Translating gives CASSMGGTVGDQPQHF.

The V and J genes are TRBV7-4 and TRBJ1-3, with D unclear. Germline CDR1 is SGHVT and CDR2 is SQSDAQ. CDR3 length: 13 amino acids. V was cut by 5 bases and J by 5 bases, with 10 bases left in between. In DNA, the CDR3 is TGTGCCAGCAGCGTAGGGAAAAGAAACACCATATATTTT. This sequence encodes CASSVGKRNTIYF.